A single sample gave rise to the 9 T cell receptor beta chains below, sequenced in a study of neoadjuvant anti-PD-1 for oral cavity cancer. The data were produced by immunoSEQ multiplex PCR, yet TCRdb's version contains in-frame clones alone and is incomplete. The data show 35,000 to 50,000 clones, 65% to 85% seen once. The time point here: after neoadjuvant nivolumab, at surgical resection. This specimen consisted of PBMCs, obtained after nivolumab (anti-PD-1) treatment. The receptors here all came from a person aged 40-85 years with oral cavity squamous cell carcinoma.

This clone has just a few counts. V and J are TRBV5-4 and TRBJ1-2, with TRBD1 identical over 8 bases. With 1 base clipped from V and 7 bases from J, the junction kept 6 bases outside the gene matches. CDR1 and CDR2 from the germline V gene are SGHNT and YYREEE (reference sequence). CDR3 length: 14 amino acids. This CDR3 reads CASSLTDRASGYTF. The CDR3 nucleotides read TGTGCCAGCAGCTTGACGGACAGGGCGTCTGGCTACACCTTC.

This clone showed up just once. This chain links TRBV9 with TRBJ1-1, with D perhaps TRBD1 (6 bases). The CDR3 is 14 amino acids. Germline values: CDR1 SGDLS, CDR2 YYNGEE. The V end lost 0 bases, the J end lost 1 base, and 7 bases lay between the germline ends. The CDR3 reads CASSVDRANTEAFF. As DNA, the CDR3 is TGTGCCAGCAGCGTAGACAGGGCGAACACTGAAGCTTTCTTT. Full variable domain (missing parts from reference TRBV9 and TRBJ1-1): DSGVTQTPKHLITATGQRVTLRCSPRSGDLSVYWYQQSLDQGLQFLIQYYNGEERAKGNILERFSAQQFPDLHSELNLSSLELGDSALYFCASSVDRANTEAFFGQGTRLTVV.

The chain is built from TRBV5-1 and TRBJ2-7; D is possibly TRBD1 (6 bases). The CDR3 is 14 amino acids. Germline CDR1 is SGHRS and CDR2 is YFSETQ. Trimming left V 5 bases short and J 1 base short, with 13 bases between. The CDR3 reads CASRSNRESYEQYF. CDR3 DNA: TGCGCCAGCAGGTCCAACAGGGAATCCTACGAGCAGTACTTC. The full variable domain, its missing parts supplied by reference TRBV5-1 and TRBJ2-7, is KAGVTQTPRYLIKTRGQQVTLSCSPISGHRSVSWYQQTPGQGLQFLFEYFSETQRNKGNFPGRFSGRQFSNSRSEMNVSTLELGDSALYLCASRSNRESYEQYFGPGTRLTVT.

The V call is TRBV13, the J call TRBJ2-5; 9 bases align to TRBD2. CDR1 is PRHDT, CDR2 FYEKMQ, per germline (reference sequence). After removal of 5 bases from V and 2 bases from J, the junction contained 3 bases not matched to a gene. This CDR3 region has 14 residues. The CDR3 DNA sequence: TGTGCCAGCAGCCTGCGGGGGGGGCAAGAGACCCAGTACTTC. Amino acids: CASSLRGGQETQYF.

CDR3 region: CASSGSQDTDTQYF. As DNA, the CDR3 is TGTGCCAGCAGTGGTTCACAGGACACAGATACGCAGTATTTT. This sequence joins TRBV7-6 and TRBJ2-3; D is possibly TRBD1 (5 bases). CDR1 is SGHVS, CDR2 FNYEAQ, per germline. This CDR3 region has 14 residues. Trimming left V 6 bases short and J 2 bases short, with 12 bases between. Together with reference TRBV7-6 and TRBJ2-3, the CDR3 gives the full variable domain: GAGVSQSPRYKVTKRGQDVALRCDPISGHVSLYWYRQALGQGPEFLTYFNYEAQQDKSGLPNDRFSAERPEGSISTLTIQRTEQRDSAMYRCASSGSQDTDTQYFGPGTRLTVL.

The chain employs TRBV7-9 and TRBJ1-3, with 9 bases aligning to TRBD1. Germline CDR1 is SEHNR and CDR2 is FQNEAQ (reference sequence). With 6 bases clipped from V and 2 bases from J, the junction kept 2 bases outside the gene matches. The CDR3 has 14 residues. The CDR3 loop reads CASRDRGAGNTIYF. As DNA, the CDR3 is TGTGCCAGCAGGGACAGGGGCGCTGGAAACACCATATATTTT.

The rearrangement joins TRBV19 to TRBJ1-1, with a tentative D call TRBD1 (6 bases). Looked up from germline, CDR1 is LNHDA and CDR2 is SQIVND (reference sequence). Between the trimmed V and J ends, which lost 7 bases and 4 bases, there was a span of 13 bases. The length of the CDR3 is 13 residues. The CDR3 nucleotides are TGTGCCAGTAAAGGGGGGGGGTTCACTGAAGCTTTCTTT. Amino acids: CASKGGGFTEAFF.

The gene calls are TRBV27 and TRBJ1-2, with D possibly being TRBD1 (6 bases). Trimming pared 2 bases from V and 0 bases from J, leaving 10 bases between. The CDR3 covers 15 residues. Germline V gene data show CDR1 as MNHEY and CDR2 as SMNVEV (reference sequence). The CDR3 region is CASSLDPGANYGYTF. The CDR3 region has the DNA TGTGCCAGCAGTTTAGATCCAGGGGCTAACTATGGCTACACCTTC.

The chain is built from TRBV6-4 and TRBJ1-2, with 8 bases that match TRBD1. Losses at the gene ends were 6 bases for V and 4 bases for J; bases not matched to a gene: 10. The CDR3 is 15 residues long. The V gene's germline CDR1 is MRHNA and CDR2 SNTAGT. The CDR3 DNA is TGTGCCAGCAGACAATCCCCAGGGGGCGGCTATGGCTACACCTTC. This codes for CASRQSPGGGYGYTF.